Listed below are T cell receptor beta chains from one sample, sequenced in a study of T cell responses to AZD1222 COVID-19 vaccine. Some clones are missing from TCRdb's copy, which holds only in-frame ones; the method was immunoSEQ multiplex PCR. Of 100,000 or so clones in the sample, roughly 87% were seen once. The sample here was peripheral blood, taken on day 0 of AZD1222 vaccination. These receptors all stem from an adult in good health. Both conserved end residues are part of each CDR3. Fields, in order: V gene, D gene, clone size, J gene, CDR3 DNA, CDR3 protein. The D gene is left open where the match is weak. Clone sizes are given selectively: once, few, many, or a class where the clone is expanded.

TRBV28,TRBD2,NA,TRBJ2-7,TGTGCCAGCGGAGCGGGAAGCTCCTACGAGCAGTACTTC,CASGAGSSYEQYF
TRBV3-1/TRBV3-2,NA,NA,TRBJ1-1,TGTGCCAGCAGCCAAGATAGGGTTGGCTCATCCGCTTTCTTT,CASSQDRVGSSAFF
TRBV3-1/TRBV3-2,NA,NA,TRBJ1-4,TGTGCCAGCAGCCCGCGAGCGGACACTACGGCTAATGAAAAACTGTTTTTT,CASSPRADTTANEKLFF
TRBV3-1/TRBV3-2,NA,NA,TRBJ1-5,TGTGCCAGCAGCCAAGAATTAAATGATCAGCCCCAGCATTTT,CASSQELNDQPQHF
TRBV2,NA,NA,TRBJ1-5,TGTGCCAGCAACCTTGACCCTCGGAGTCAGCCCCAGCATTTT,CASNLDPRSQPQHF
TRBV11-2,TRBD1,NA,TRBJ1-1,TGTGCCAGCAGCTCAGCAGGGACAGGGAGGGCTTTCTTT,CASSSAGTGRAFF
TRBV10-3,NA,NA,TRBJ1-1,TGTGCCATAACCTCGGAGGCTTTGAGCACTGAAGCTTTCTTT,CAITSEALSTEAFF
TRBV30,TRBD1,NA,TRBJ2-3,TGTGCCTGGACCCTGGACAGGGGAACAGATACGCAGTATTTT,CAWTLDRGTDTQYF
TRBV28,NA,once,TRBJ1-1,TGTGCCAGCACCGGGAACACTGAAGCTTTCTTT,CASTGNTEAFF
TRBV2,TRBD1,once,TRBJ1-1,TGTGCCAGCAGTCCCCGGACAGGGAGGAACACTGAAGCTTTCTTT,CASSPRTGRNTEAFF
TRBV19,TRBD2,few,TRBJ2-3,TGTGCCAGTAGTAGGAGCGGGGTGAGCACAGATACGCAGTATTTT,CASSRSGVSTDTQYF
TRBV28,NA,NA,TRBJ1-2,TGTGCCAGCAGTTCCCAGTGGATGGGCTACACCTTC,CASSSQWMGYTF
TRBV6-6,TRBD1,NA,TRBJ1-5,TGTGCCAGCAGACGACAGGGCTTTATAGATAGCAATCAGCCCCAGCATTTT,CASRRQGFIDSNQPQHF
TRBV11-2,NA,NA,TRBJ2-7,TGTGCCAGCAGCTTAGTGCGCAAGCCTGAGCAGTACTTC,CASSLVRKPEQYF
TRBV5-8,TRBD2,NA,TRBJ2-3,TGTGCCAGCAGCTTGGCCCTAGCGGGAGGATCGGGGCCCACAGATACGCAGTATTTT,CASSLALAGGSGPTDTQYF
TRBV12-3/TRBV12-4,NA,NA,TRBJ2-1,TGTGCCAGCAGTTCCCAGAATGAGCAGTTCTTC,CASSSQNEQFF
TRBV10-3,NA,NA,TRBJ2-1,TGTGCCATCAGTGTCTTTACTGGGGTTTACAATGAGCAGTTCTTC,CAISVFTGVYNEQFF
TRBV30,NA,NA,TRBJ2-7,TGTGCCTGGAGAACTAGGTCCTACGAGCAGTACTTC,CAWRTRSYEQYF
TRBV9,NA,NA,TRBJ2-7,TGTGCCAGCAGCGTTTCAGCGGCTACGAGCTCCTACGAGCAGTACTTC,CASSVSAATSSYEQYF
TRBV28,NA,NA,TRBJ1-6,TGTGCCAGCGCATGGGGAGGCTCCTATAATTCACCCCTCCACTTT,CASAWGGSYNSPLHF
TRBV7-9,NA,NA,TRBJ1-2,TGTGCCAGCAGCTTAGAGGGGGGTAGGAGCTATGGCTACACCTTC,CASSLEGGRSYGYTF
TRBV2,NA,NA,TRBJ2-7,TGTGCCAGCAGTACTGAACCCTACGAGCAGTACTTC,CASSTEPYEQYF
TRBV24-1,NA,NA,TRBJ1-5,TGTGCCACCAAGGGGCCTCGACCTTATAGCAATCAGCCCCAGCATTTT,CATKGPRPYSNQPQHF
TRBV5-1,TRBD1,once,TRBJ1-4,TGCGCCAGCAGCTTGGGGACAGGTCCGAGGAAACTGTTTTTT,CASSLGTGPRKLFF
TRBV28,TRBD2,NA,TRBJ2-1,TGTGCCAGCAGCCAGACTAGCGTAACCTACAATGAGCAGTTCTTC,CASSQTSVTYNEQFF
TRBV7-9,TRBD2,NA,TRBJ2-7,TGTGCCAGCAGCTTATCGGGGGGGCCAGCCTACGAGCAGTACTTC,CASSLSGGPAYEQYF
TRBV3-1/TRBV3-2,TRBD1,few,TRBJ1-6,TGTGCCAGCAGCGCAGACAGGGCGAGATCACCCCTCCACTTT,CASSADRARSPLHF
TRBV5-1,NA,few,TRBJ1-3,TGCGCCAGCAGCTTGGGTTCGGTCAGCTCTGGAAACACCATATATTTT,CASSLGSVSSGNTIYF
TRBV27,NA,NA,TRBJ1-1,TGTGCCAGCAGTCGCGTCAACACTGAAGCTTTCTTT,CASSRVNTEAFF
TRBV11-3,NA,NA,TRBJ1-1,TGTGCCAGCAGCTTACAGGGCTGGAACACTGAAGCTTTCTTT,CASSLQGWNTEAFF
TRBV2,NA,NA,TRBJ1-5,TGTGCCAGCCTCCCCGGGGTAGATCAGCCCCAGCATTTT,CASLPGVDQPQHF
TRBV28,NA,NA,TRBJ2-7,TGTGCCAGCAGTCCATCTCCCTCCTCCTACGAGCAGTACTTC,CASSPSPSSYEQYF
TRBV27,TRBD1,NA,TRBJ2-1,TGTGCCAGCAGTTTAACAGGGGGCGATGCCTATGAGCAGTTCTTC,CASSLTGGDAYEQFF
TRBV7-2,NA,NA,TRBJ2-6,TGTGCCAGCAGCTTGTGGACGGGGAGCTCTGGGGCCAACGTCCTGACTTTC,CASSLWTGSSGANVLTF
TRBV7-2,NA,NA,TRBJ2-1,TGTGCCAGCAGCTTAGCGAAATCTTCTCCCTACAATGAGCAGTTCTTC,CASSLAKSSPYNEQFF
TRBV2,NA,NA,TRBJ1-1,TGTGCCAGCAGCCTAAGCCAGGCTAACACTGAAGCTTTCTTT,CASSLSQANTEAFF
TRBV5-4,NA,NA,TRBJ1-2,TGTGCCAGCAGCTTGGAGTGGGCAGGGAACTATGGCTACACCTTC,CASSLEWAGNYGYTF
TRBV9,NA,NA,TRBJ2-4,TGTGCCAGCAGCGTAGATTACAGTGTAGACGTCGGGATTCAGTACTTC,CASSVDYSVDVGIQYF
TRBV5-1,TRBD1,NA,TRBJ1-2,TGCGCCAGCAGCCCGGGGGGGACAGCTGGCTACACCTTC,CASSPGGTAGYTF
TRBV27,NA,NA,TRBJ2-1,TGTGCCAGCAGCACAGGGTTCCGTGAGCAGTTCTTC,CASSTGFREQFF
TRBV11-2,NA,NA,TRBJ1-6,TGTGCCAGCAGCTTAGGGACTGGTCGGCCCCTCCACTTT,CASSLGTGRPLHF
TRBV18,NA,few,TRBJ2-1,TGTGCCAGCTCACCACCGTCGGTGGGGGAGCAGTTCTTC,CASSPPSVGEQFF
TRBV5-4,NA,NA,TRBJ2-5,TGTGCCAGCAGCCCCCGGCGGACGTACATCCAAGAGACCCAGTACTTC,CASSPRRTYIQETQYF
TRBV28,NA,NA,TRBJ1-1,TGTGCCAGCAGGCGGGACCTGAACACTGAAGCTTTCTTT,CASRRDLNTEAFF
TRBV30,TRBD2,once,TRBJ2-2,TGTGCCTGGAAACCACGGGGGCTAGCGGGAGGGATCGGGGAGCTGTTTTTT,CAWKPRGLAGGIGELFF
TRBV4-1,NA,NA,TRBJ2-7,TGCGCCAGCAGCCAAGTCTTTGGGACGGGACACGGAACCTACGAGCAGTACTTC,CASSQVFGTGHGTYEQYF
TRBV7-9,NA,NA,TRBJ2-1,TGTGCCAGCAGCCCCATCGGGGGCGGCTACAATGAGCAGTTCTTC,CASSPIGGGYNEQFF
TRBV5-1,TRBD2,NA,TRBJ2-3,TGCGCCAGCAGCCGACAGGGGACTAGCGGCACAGATACGCAGTATTTT,CASSRQGTSGTDTQYF
TRBV14,NA,NA,TRBJ1-3,TGTGCCAGCAGCCAAGGTCTTCTGAGACAGCAGGGAAACACCATATATTTT,CASSQGLLRQQGNTIYF
TRBV5-6,NA,NA,TRBJ2-7,TGTGCCAGCAGCCGTACCGGACCCAACGCCTACGAGCAGTACTTC,CASSRTGPNAYEQYF
TRBV5-4,TRBD1,NA,TRBJ2-5,TGTGCCAGCAGGATACAGGGGGTCGGGGAGACCCAGTACTTC,CASRIQGVGETQYF
TRBV19,TRBD1,NA,TRBJ1-1,TGTGCCAGCACAGGGGGCGTTTCCGTTAACACTGAAGCTTTCTTT,CASTGGVSVNTEAFF
TRBV3-1/TRBV3-2,TRBD2,NA,TRBJ2-1,TGTGCCAGCAGCCTCCGACTAGCGGGAGTTTACAATGAGCAGTTCTTC,CASSLRLAGVYNEQFF
TRBV9,NA,many,TRBJ1-2,TGTGCCAGCAGCGTAGGAGGGACGCAGGGTAACTATGGCTACACCTTC,CASSVGGTQGNYGYTF